This TCR beta chain was obtained from a study of cytomegalovirus exposure and HLA in healthy donors. Overall study context: The approximately 130 validation repertoires and the approximately 670 first-cohort repertoires shared a platform, a later analysis reported. Study results and limitations: TCR sequences were mostly rare, though some public TCRs occurred in many donors. Cytomegalovirus association was listed for around 170 TCR beta chains.

As concerns this clone: Its antigen is currently unknown.

Repertoires were generated with immunoSEQ multiplex PCR, while TCRdb's copy carries only in-frame clones and drops some. The table records roughly 150,000 clones, 70% to 90% of them present only once. Material: PBMCs. The TCR comes from a woman under 30 in good health and CMV-seropositive.

CDR3 residues: CASSLAGVTGETQYF. The CDR3 DNA follows: TGTGCCAGCAGCTTAGCGGGAGTTACGGGAGAGACCCAGTACTTC. This chain connects TRBV7-9 to TRBJ2-5; D possibly corresponds to TRBD2 (5 bases). CDR1 SEHNR and CDR2 FQNEAQ come from the germline V gene (reference sequence). The CDR3 loop spans 15 amino acids. Trimming pared 0 bases from V and 4 bases from J, leaving 12 bases between.